A single sample is the source of the 21 T cell receptor beta chains below, sequenced in a study of vaccination and CD4 T cells after COVID-19. The Oncomine TCR Beta short-read assay sequenced DNA from cultured CD4+ T cells. TCRdb recomputed calls from the PCR reads with MiXCR, one row per CDR3 protein. Among over 10,000 distinct CDR3 sequences, roughly two fifths were seen once, and the ten largest hold roughly 9.2%. These receptors are not linked to any known antigen. Treatment reported: approximately 9-day PBMC culture with coronavirus spike peptide pools or control peptides (ViraFEST assay). This material consisted of CD4+ T cells from blood, cultured in vitro, taken after SARS-CoV-2 vaccination. Receptors originate from a human donor who had recovered from COVID-19.

The gene calls are TRBV10-3 and TRBJ1-1; no clear D. The CDR3 is 11 amino acids. The V and J ends lost 4 bases and 3 bases respectively, with 3 bases between them. Germline assignment: CDR1 ENHRY and CDR2 SYGVKD. The CDR3 region is CAISADTEAFF. DNA for the CDR3: TGTGCCATCAGTGCTGACACTGAAGCTTTCTTT.

This clonotype has just a few counts. The rearrangement uses TRBV19 and TRBJ1-2, with TRBD1 matching over 7 bases. This CDR3 contains 13 residues. Germline-derived CDR1 and CDR2 are LNHDA and SQIVND (reference sequence). V dropped 5 bases and J dropped 6; count of bases not matched to a gene: 6. The chain's CDR3 is CASSPRGYDGYTF. CDR3 nucleotides: TGTGCCAGTAGTCCCAGGGGGTACGATGGCTACACCTTC.

This clonotype occurred once. This sequence joins TRBV6-1 and TRBJ1-1; TRBD1 aligns across 9 bases. This CDR3 region has 15 residues. V shed 3 bases, J shed 4 bases, and the junction held 6 bases outside the gene matches. Germline-derived CDR1 and CDR2 are MNHNS and SASEGT. The CDR3 coding sequence is TGTGCCAGCAGTGATAACAGGGGGCGCGGCACTGAAGCTTTCTTT. Translation: CASSDNRGRGTEAFF.

This clonotype turned up a few times. V usage is TRBV29-1 and J usage is TRBJ2-3; 9 bases fit TRBD1. Germline V gene data show CDR1 as SQVTM and CDR2 as ANQGSEA. The CDR3 length is 16 residues. V lost 4 bases and J lost 4; bases outside the gene matches: 12. The CDR3 nucleotides read TGCAGCGTTGTCGTGGACAGGGGTATGGTCGCAGATACGCAGTATTTT. This codes for CSVVVDRGMVADTQYF.

On this clonotype itself: One end of the junction fails to match germline, which may point to a read error. The V and J genes are TRBV15 and TRBJ2-2, with D tentatively TRBD1 or TRBD2 (5 bases each). Germline lookup yields CDR1 LNHNV and CDR2 YYDKDF (reference sequence). The CDR3 contains 15 residues. Written as DNA, the CDR3 is TGTGCCACCAGCAGAGGGGACCACACACCCGGGGAGCCGTTTTTT. Protein sequence: CATSRGDHTPGEPFF.

In its sample, this clonotype ranks as medium-sized. The chain joins TRBV20-1 to TRBJ2-3; no firm D call. The CDR3 runs to 14 residues. Germline CDR1 reads DFQATT; CDR2 reads SNEGSKA (reference sequence). V lost 0 bases and J lost 6, with 13 bases in between. This CDR3 reads CSARERSRKDTQYF. CDR3 DNA sequence: TGCAGTGCTAGAGAACGGTCTCGAAAGGATACGCAGTATTTT.

The chain has TRBV7-3 and TRBJ2-3, with a tentative D call TRBD2 (7 bases). V dropped 5 bases and J dropped 3 bases, with 24 bases sitting between them. Per germline, CDR1 SGHTA and CDR2 FQGTGA. The length of the CDR3 is 18 residues. The CDR3 DNA follows: TGTGCCAGCAGCCCGACGGGGCGGCGGGGGCGATGGACAGATACGCAGTATTTT. This encodes CASSPTGRRGRWTDTQYF.

The chain is built from TRBV29-1 and TRBJ1-2, with 9 bases identical to TRBD1. The V and J ends lost 7 bases and 7 bases, in that order; junction bases with no gene match: 10. The CDR3 is 13 amino acids. Germline CDR1 reads SQVTM; CDR2 reads ANQGSEA. The CDR3 reads CSAPQGAIGGYTF. The CDR3 coding sequence is TGCAGCGCACCACAGGGGGCAATCGGTGGCTACACCTTC.

The chain employs TRBV6-2 or TRBV6-3 and TRBJ1-5; 7 nucleotides agree with TRBD1. CDR1 and CDR2 from the germline V gene are MNHEY and SVGEGT. V lost 5 bases to trimming and J lost 2 bases; unmatched junction nucleotides: 6. The CDR3 length is 15 residues. CDR3 region: CASSQRGRGNQPQHF. The CDR3 bases are TGTGCCAGCAGTCAAAGGGGGCGAGGCAATCAGCCCCAGCATTTT.

This clonotype was recorded a few times. The chain joins TRBV19 to TRBJ1-5; D ambiguous. There are 15 residues in the CDR3. Per the germline V gene, CDR1 is LNHDA and CDR2 is SQIVND (reference sequence). Trimming shortened V by 3 bases and J by 1 base, and 10 bases separated the two germline ends. Written as DNA, the CDR3 is TGTGCCAGTAGTATGGGGAGAGCCAGCAATCAGCCCCAGCATTTT. As protein: CASSMGRASNQPQHF.

This clonotype has more than one count but fewer than ten. J is TRBJ2-3 and V is TRBV20-1; 11 bases fit TRBD2. The CDR3 is 16 amino acids. V was clipped by 0 bases and J by 7 bases; unmatched bases: 9. Germline V lookup: CDR1 DFQATT, CDR2 SNEGSKA (reference sequence). This CDR3 reads CSARETSGGYPNTQYF. The DNA for the CDR3 is TGCAGTGCTAGAGAAACTAGCGGGGGCTATCCAAATACGCAGTATTTT.

This clonotype was counted a few times. The rearrangement links TRBV28 to TRBJ1-1; 7 bases line up with TRBD1. V trimming: 7 bases; J trimming: 5 bases; junction bases outside the gene matches: 7. CDR1 and CDR2 (germline): MDHEN, SYDVKM. CDR3 length equals 13 residues. The CDR3 DNA reads as TGTGCCAGCATGAGACAGGGAATGACTGAAGCTTTCTTT. Amino acids: CASMRQGMTEAFF.

In nucleotides, the CDR3 is TGCAGTGCTAGTACGGGACAGGGGACCTACGAGCAGTACTTC. Translation gives CSASTGQGTYEQYF. The J gene is TRBJ2-7, the V gene TRBV20-1; 10 bases agree with TRBD1. V lost 3 bases, J lost 2 bases, and 4 bases stayed unmatched. Germline V gene lookup returns CDR1 DFQATT and CDR2 SNEGSKA (reference sequence). The CDR3 loop spans 14 amino acids.

V and J are TRBV2 and TRBJ1-1, with D hard to call. Germline lookup yields CDR1 SNHLY and CDR2 FYNNEI. V lost 4 bases, J lost 4 bases, and 10 bases lay in between. This CDR3 has 13 residues. Here the CDR3 reads CASSGSTSTEAFF. The CDR3, as DNA: TGTGCCAGCAGTGGCTCGACAAGCACTGAAGCTTTCTTT.

The V and J genes are TRBV20-1 and TRBJ2-1; unclear D gene. The germline V gene has CDR1 DFQATT and CDR2 SNEGSKA (reference sequence). The CDR3 is 13 residues long. The V end lost 6 bases, the J end lost 1 base, and 10 bases lay between the germline ends. The chain's CDR3 is CSARTLSYNEQFF. The CDR3 coding sequence is TGCAGTGCCCGTACTTTATCCTACAATGAGCAGTTCTTC.

There are a few counts of this clonotype. This CDR3 reads CASMSSGNTIYF. CDR3 DNA: TGTGCCAGCATGAGCTCTGGAAACACCATATATTTT. The genes are TRBV27 and TRBJ1-3; D uncertain. V lost 7 bases, J lost 0 bases, and 4 bases lay in between. CDR1 MNHEY and CDR2 SMNVEV come from the germline V gene (reference sequence). This CDR3 has 12 amino acids.

The chain combines TRBV6-1 with TRBJ1-3, with 8 bases lining up with TRBD1. J was trimmed by 2 bases and V by 6 bases; bases with no gene match: 3. Germline CDR1 and CDR2: MNHNS and SASEGT. CDR3 length: 14 amino acids. The CDR3 bases are TGTGCCAGCAGACCGACAGGGGCTGGAAACACCATATATTTT. Amino acids: CASRPTGAGNTIYF.

A word on this clonotype: A read error is likely, as this CDR3 ends without the conserved phenylalanine or tryptophan. CDR3 sequence (DNA): TGTGCCGCCGGAGGGTCCCCGCCCGGGGAGCTGTTTCTT. Amino acid sequence: CAAGGSPPGELFL. V usage is TRBV27 and J usage is TRBJ2-2; weak D call: TRBD2 (6 bases). The CDR3 contains 13 residues. Germline lookup yields CDR1 MNHEY and CDR2 SMNVEV (reference sequence). Trimming pared 11 bases from V and 6 bases from J, leaving 16 bases between.

The chain couples TRBV27 to TRBJ2-7; D gene unclear. The germline V gene encodes CDR1 MNHEY and CDR2 SMNVEV (reference sequence). The CDR3 runs 12 residues. V was shortened by 4 bases and J by 4 bases, with 8 bases between the two germline ends. CDR3 in DNA: TGTGCCAGCAGTTCCAATCTGTACGAGCAGTACTTC. Translated, it gives CASSSNLYEQYF.

This clonotype occurred once. The rearrangement uses TRBV5-1 and TRBJ1-1; D gene unclear. Germline assignment: CDR1 SGHRS and CDR2 YFSETQ. This CDR3 is 11 amino acids long. Trimming removed 0 bases from V and 7 bases from J, with 4 bases in between. The CDR3 DNA follows: TGCGCCAGCAGCTTGGAAAGTGAAGCTTTCTTT. This translates into CASSLESEAFF.

The rearrangement uses TRBV12-3 or TRBV12-4 and TRBJ2-5, with D maybe TRBD1 (6 bases). The CDR3 runs 13 residues. V was shortened by 6 bases and J by 4 bases, with 12 bases between the two germline ends. CDR3 in amino acids: CASRSGTRETQYF. CDR3 bases: TGTGCCAGCAGGTCCGGGACACGAGAGACCCAGTACTTC.